Shown below are 20 T cell receptor beta chains from a single sample sequenced in a study of a mutant IDH1 vaccine in newly diagnosed glioma (TCRdb year 2021). The time point label, read with the paper, signifies: week 11, during vaccination. Each vaccine dose was 300 ug of a 20-mer mutant IDH1 peptide in Montanide, given subcutaneously with topical imiquimod. Library creation used the immunoSEQ multiplex PCR assay. TCRdb took this table from immuneACCESS and kept in-frame rearrangements with V and J called. Such tables lack part of the clones; where checked against another copy, unresolved V genes explain under half of the gap, and the rest is unexplained. Counted in this sample were around 100,000 clones; almost 90% of them appeared once. The top ten clones comprise under 0.8% of the sample. No antigen is known for these receptors. The sample consisted of PBMCs, taken from a glioma patient whose treatment included an IDH1 peptide vaccine. The receptors originated from a woman aged 45-65 years with glioma.

V gene TRBV7-3 combines with J gene TRBJ2-2; D is possibly TRBD1 (5 bases). The V gene lost 5 bases and the J gene lost 7 bases, with 8 bases spanning the gap. The CDR3 runs 12 residues. Germline V gene data show CDR1 as SGHTA and CDR2 as FQGTGA. CDR3 coding DNA: TGTGCCAGCAGCCCAGGGTTCGGGGAGCTGTTTTTT. Translating gives CASSPGFGELFF.

The gene calls are TRBV21-1 and TRBJ2-7; TRBD1, the table's D call, was not compared with the DNA. TRBV21-1 is shown as a pseudogene. CDR3 size: 17 residues. CDR3 residues: CASSAPISGTKTYEQYF. The CDR3 coding sequence is TGTGCCAGCAGCGCCCCAATATCCGGGACAAAGACCTACGAGCAGTACTTC.

The chain combines TRBV6-5 with TRBJ2-7; no reliable D call. CDR1 is MNHEY and CDR2 is SVGAGI in the germline V gene. V was cut by 2 bases and J by 2 bases, with 10 bases left in between. CDR3 size: 14 residues. The DNA of the CDR3 is TGTGCCAGCAGTTACCAGTGGAGAGCCTACGAGCAGTACTTC. The encoded protein is CASSYQWRAYEQYF.

The chain couples TRBV6-1 to TRBJ1-2, with a weak D call TRBD1 (6 bases). CDR1 is MNHNS, CDR2 SASEGT, per germline. The CDR3 runs 16 residues. The V gene lost 2 bases and the J gene lost 2 bases, with 15 bases spanning the gap. The CDR3 here is CASSEPEGRGNYGYTF. For the CDR3, the DNA is TGTGCCAGCAGTGAACCCGAAGGCAGGGGAAACTATGGCTACACCTTC.

This clone was recorded only once. The gene calls are TRBV27 and TRBJ2-1; TRBD1 aligns across 8 bases. The CDR3 loop spans 15 amino acids. Germline assignment: CDR1 MNHEY and CDR2 SMNVEV (reference sequence). Unmatched junction bases numbered 11, after V lost 10 bases and J lost 3 bases. The CDR3 DNA reads as TGTGCCACCCAACTCTCCGGGACAGGCTACAATGAGCAGTTCTTC. It codes for CATQLSGTGYNEQFF.

The genes are TRBV4-1 and TRBJ2-2; D unclear. The V end lost 1 base, the J end lost 1 base, and 10 bases lay between the germline ends. The CDR3 is 16 residues long. Germline V gives CDR1 MGHRA, CDR2 YSYEKL. The CDR3 reads CASSQVVTMNTGELFF. For the CDR3, the DNA is TGCGCCAGCAGCCAAGTGGTGACAATGAACACCGGGGAGCTGTTTTTT.

The chain uses TRBV7-9 and TRBJ2-7; D call uncertain. The CDR3 loop spans 13 amino acids. Between the trimmed V and J ends, which lost 5 bases and 9 bases, there was a span of 17 bases. CDR1 and CDR2 from the germline V gene are SEHNR and FQNEAQ (reference sequence). The CDR3 loop is CASSRLPLVGQYF. For the CDR3, the DNA is TGTGCCAGCAGCCGTCTCCCTCTGGTGGGGCAGTACTTC.

The V and J genes are TRBV7-8 and TRBJ1-1; 8 bases line up with TRBD1. The junction had 9 bases not matched to a gene; V was cut back by 5 bases and J by 7 bases. The germline V gene encodes CDR1 SGHVS and CDR2 FQNEAQ. The CDR3 contains 14 residues. Written as DNA, the CDR3 is TGTGCCAGCAGCCCATCAGGGGGCTTAGATGAAGCTTTCTTT. It codes for CASSPSGGLDEAFF.

The genes are TRBV9 and TRBJ1-2; D is undetermined. V lost 3 bases to trimming and J lost 8 bases, with 5 bases between them. The CDR3 contains 10 residues. CDR1 is SGDLS and CDR2 is YYNGEE in the germline V gene. CDR3 nucleotides: TGTGCCAGCAGCGGCCGGGGCTACACCTTC. Its translation is CASSGRGYTF.

This chain uses TRBV6-5 with TRBJ2-7, with TRBD2 matching over 8 bases. Germline V CDR1 and CDR2: MNHEY, SVGAGI. The V and J ends lost 0 bases and 6 bases, in that order; junction bases with no gene match: 7. The CDR3 spans 15 residues. CDR3 residues: CASSYSRAGDSEQYF. The CDR3 DNA follows: TGTGCCAGCAGTTACTCGCGAGCGGGAGATAGCGAGCAGTACTTC.

V and J are TRBV11-2 and TRBJ1-2; TRBD1 matches 7 bases. The CDR3 is made up of 14 amino acids. Unmatched junction bases numbered 10, after V lost 5 bases and J lost 7 bases. The germline V gene has CDR1 SGHAT and CDR2 FQNNGV. Written as DNA, the CDR3 is TGTGCCAGCAGCAACGGACAGGCGACGTCTGGCTACACCTTC. It is translated as CASSNGQATSGYTF.

This clone was detected once. The chain couples TRBV27 to TRBJ1-5; D is ambiguous. Germline CDR1 and CDR2: MNHEY and SMNVEV (reference sequence). V was clipped by 6 bases and J by 0 bases, with 9 bases between them. The CDR3 has 14 amino acids. The CDR3 spells CASSHLSSNQPQHF. The CDR3 DNA sequence: TGTGCCAGCAGCCACCTTTCTAGCAATCAGCCCCAGCATTTT.

The chain uses TRBV2 and TRBJ1-4; possibly TRBD1 for D (5 bases). Germline CDR1 reads SNHLY; CDR2 reads FYNNEI. V was cut by 8 bases and J by 4 bases, with 14 bases left in between. The CDR3 covers 14 residues. The CDR3 coding sequence is TGTGCCAGCGTGGCAGGGATTGTTAATGAAAAACTGTTTTTT. Its translation: CASVAGIVNEKLFF.

This chain uses TRBV30 with TRBJ2-5, with unresolved D. The germline V and J ends were trimmed by 0 bases and 4 bases, with 6 bases remaining between them. This CDR3 region has 12 residues. Germline V gene sequence: CDR1 GTSNPN, CDR2 SVGIG (reference sequence). Here the CDR3 DNA reads TGTGCCTGGAGTGTAGTCAGAGAGACCCAGTACTTC. As protein: CAWSVVRETQYF.

The chain carries TRBV30 and TRBJ1-3; no clear D. CDR1 and CDR2 (germline): GTSNPN, SVGIG (reference sequence). The CDR3 has 16 residues. V was pared by 4 bases and J by 0 bases, with 16 bases between. CDR3 region: CAWTRGVRSSGNTIYF. The CDR3 DNA is TGTGCCTGGACCAGAGGTGTCAGAAGCTCTGGAAACACCATATATTTT. Variable domain in full (rest from reference TRBV30 and TRBJ1-3): SQTIHQWPATLVQPVGSPLSLECTVEGTSNPNLYWYRQAAGRGLQLLFYSVGIGQISSEVPQNLSASRPQDRQFILSSKKLLLSDSGFYLCAWTRGVRSSGNTIYFGEGSWLTVV.

The chain recombines TRBV6-5 with TRBJ1-1, with D unresolved. Germline assignment: CDR1 MNHEY and CDR2 SVGAGI. This CDR3 has 12 amino acids. Deletions cut 8 bases from V and 4 bases from J, with 11 bases between. The CDR3, as DNA: TGTGCCAGCGCTCAGGAACCCACTGAAGCTTTCTTT. Translated: CASAQEPTEAFF.

V is TRBV7-9 and J is TRBJ2-5; weak D call: TRBD1 (6 bases). V was pared by 1 base and J by 5 bases, with 11 bases between. This CDR3 region has 14 residues. CDR1 SEHNR and CDR2 FQNEAQ come from the germline V gene (reference sequence). The CDR3 here is CASSLDGGAETQYF. CDR3 in DNA: TGTGCCAGCAGCTTAGATGGGGGCGCGGAGACCCAGTACTTC.

The J gene is TRBJ2-7, the V gene TRBV6-6; the match to TRBD1 covers 7 bases. The CDR3 is made up of 13 amino acids. J gave up 2 bases and V 9 bases, and 7 bases lay outside the gene matches. Germline CDR1 reads MNHNY; CDR2 reads SVGAGI (reference sequence). CDR3 sequence: CASTGQDTYEQYF. The CDR3 coding sequence is TGTGCCAGTACAGGACAGGATACCTACGAGCAGTACTTC.

This chain uses TRBV5-1 with TRBJ2-5, with D hard to call. Trimming removed 1 base at V and 5 bases at J, with 9 bases between. The germline V gene encodes CDR1 SGHRS and CDR2 YFSETQ. There are 13 residues in the CDR3. CDR3 sequence (DNA): TGCGCCAGCAGCTTGCTGGTGGACGAGACCCAGTACTTC. This sequence encodes CASSLLVDETQYF.

The rearrangement uses TRBV28 and TRBJ2-7, with D tentatively TRBD1 (6 bases). The germline V gene encodes CDR1 MDHEN and CDR2 SYDVKM. The ends were cut back, 5 bases at V and 1 base at J, with 9 bases in the middle. The CDR3 sequence is 13 residues long. This CDR3 reads CASSPGESYEQYF. In nucleotides, the CDR3 is TGTGCCAGCAGTCCAGGGGAATCCTACGAGCAGTACTTC.